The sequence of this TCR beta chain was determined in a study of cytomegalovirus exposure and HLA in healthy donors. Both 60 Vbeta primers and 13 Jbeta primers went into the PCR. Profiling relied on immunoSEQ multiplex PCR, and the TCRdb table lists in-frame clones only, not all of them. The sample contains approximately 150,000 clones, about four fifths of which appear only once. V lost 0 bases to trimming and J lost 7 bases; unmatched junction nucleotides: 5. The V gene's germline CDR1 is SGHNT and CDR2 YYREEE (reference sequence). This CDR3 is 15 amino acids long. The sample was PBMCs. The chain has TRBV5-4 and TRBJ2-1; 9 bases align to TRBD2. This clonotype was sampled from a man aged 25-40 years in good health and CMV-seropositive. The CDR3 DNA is TGTGCCAGCAGCTTGGAGGGACTAGCTCAAAATGAGCAGTTCTTC. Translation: CASSLEGLAQNEQFF.